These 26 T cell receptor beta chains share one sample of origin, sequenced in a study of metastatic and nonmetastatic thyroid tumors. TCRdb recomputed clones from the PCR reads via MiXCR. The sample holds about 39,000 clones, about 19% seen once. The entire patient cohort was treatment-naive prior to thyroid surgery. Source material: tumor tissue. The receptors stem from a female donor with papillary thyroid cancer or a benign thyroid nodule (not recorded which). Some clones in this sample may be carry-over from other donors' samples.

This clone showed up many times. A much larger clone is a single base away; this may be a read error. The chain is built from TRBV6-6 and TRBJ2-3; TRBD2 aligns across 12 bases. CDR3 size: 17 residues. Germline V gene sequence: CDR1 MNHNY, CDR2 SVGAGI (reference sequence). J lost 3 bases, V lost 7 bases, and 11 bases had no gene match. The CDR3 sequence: CASIPLTSGGRTDTQYF. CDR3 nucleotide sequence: TGTGCCAGCATTCCGCTGACTAGCGGGGGTAGGACAGATACGCAGTATTTT.

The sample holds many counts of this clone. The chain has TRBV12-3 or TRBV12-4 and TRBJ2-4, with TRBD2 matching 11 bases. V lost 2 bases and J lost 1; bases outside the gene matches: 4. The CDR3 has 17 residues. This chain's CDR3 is CASSLLAGGPAKNIQYF. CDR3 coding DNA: TGTGCCAGCAGTTTATTAGCGGGAGGGCCGGCCAAAAACATTCAGTACTTC.

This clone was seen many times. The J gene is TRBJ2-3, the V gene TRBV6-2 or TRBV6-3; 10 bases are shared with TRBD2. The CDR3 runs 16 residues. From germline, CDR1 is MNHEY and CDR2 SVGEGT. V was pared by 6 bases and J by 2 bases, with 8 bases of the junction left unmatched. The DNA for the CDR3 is TGTGCCAGCAGGAAACTAGCGGGGAAAAACACAGATACGCAGTATTTT. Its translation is CASRKLAGKNTDTQYF.

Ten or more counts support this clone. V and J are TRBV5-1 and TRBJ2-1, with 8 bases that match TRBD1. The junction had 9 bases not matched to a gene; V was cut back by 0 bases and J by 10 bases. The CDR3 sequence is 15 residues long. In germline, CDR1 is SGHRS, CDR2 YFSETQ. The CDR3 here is CASSLEGTGDREQFF. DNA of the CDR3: TGCGCCAGCAGCTTGGAAGGGACAGGAGATAGGGAGCAGTTCTTC.

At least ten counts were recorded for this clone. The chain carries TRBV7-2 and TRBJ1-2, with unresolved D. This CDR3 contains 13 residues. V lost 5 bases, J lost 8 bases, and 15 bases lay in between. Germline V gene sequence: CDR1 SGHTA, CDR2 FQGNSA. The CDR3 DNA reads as TGTGCCAGCAGCCCCGGGAGGACGGAGGGCTACACCTTC. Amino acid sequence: CASSPGRTEGYTF. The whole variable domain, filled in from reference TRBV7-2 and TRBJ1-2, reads GAGVSQSPSNKVTEKGKDVELRCDPISGHTALYWYRQSLGQGLEFLIYFQGNSAPDKSGLPSDRFSAERTGGSVSTLTIQRTQQEDSAVYLCASSPGRTEGYTFGSGTRLTVV.

CDR3 sequence (DNA): TGTGCCAGCAGTGGAGTGGCGTACAATGAGCAGTTCTTC. Translated: CASSGVAYNEQFF. V and J are TRBV6-1 and TRBJ2-1; D unclear. The CDR3 has 13 amino acids. CDR1 is MNHNS, CDR2 SASEGT, per germline. Trimming took 4 bases from V and 4 from J, leaving 8 bases between them.

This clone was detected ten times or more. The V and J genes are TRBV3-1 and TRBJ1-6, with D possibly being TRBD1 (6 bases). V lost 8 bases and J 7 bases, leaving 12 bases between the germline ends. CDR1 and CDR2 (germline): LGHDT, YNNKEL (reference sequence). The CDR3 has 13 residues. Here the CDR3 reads CASVGQGNSPLHF. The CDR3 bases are TGTGCCAGCGTCGGGCAGGGGAATTCACCCCTCCACTTT.

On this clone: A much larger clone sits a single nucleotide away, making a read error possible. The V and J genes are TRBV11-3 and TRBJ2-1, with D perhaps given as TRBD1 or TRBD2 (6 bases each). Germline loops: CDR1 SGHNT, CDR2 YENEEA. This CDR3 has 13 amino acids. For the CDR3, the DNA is TGTGCCAGCAGCTTGGGTGGGGGGCTTGAGCATTTCTTC. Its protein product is CASSLGGGLEHFF. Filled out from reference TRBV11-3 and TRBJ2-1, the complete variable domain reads EAGVVQSPRYKIIEKKQPVAFWCNPISGHNTLYWYLQNLGQGPELLIRYENEEAVDDSQLPKDRFSAERLKGVDSTLKIQPAELGDSAVYLCASSLGGGLEHFFGPGTRLTVL.

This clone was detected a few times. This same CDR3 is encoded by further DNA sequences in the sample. The DNA of the CDR3 is TGTGCCAGCAGCTTAGGGGTTGGCGGGGCGGGTGAAGCTTTCTTT. Its translation: CASSLGVGGAGEAFF. This chain uses TRBV7-8 with TRBJ1-1; possible D gene TRBD1, 5 bases. Germline V gene sequence: CDR1 SGHVS, CDR2 FQNEAQ. The CDR3 extends over 15 amino acids. Trimming removed 1 base at V and 7 bases at J, with 16 bases between.

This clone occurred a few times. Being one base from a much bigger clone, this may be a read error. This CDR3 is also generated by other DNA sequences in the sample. CDR3 nucleotide sequence: TGTGCCAGCAGTTTACCTAGGGCGGCGAACACTGAAGCTTTCTTC. Encoded protein: CASSLPRAANTEAFF. The J gene is TRBJ1-1, the V gene TRBV12-3 or TRBV12-4; no reliable D call. CDR3 size: 15 residues.

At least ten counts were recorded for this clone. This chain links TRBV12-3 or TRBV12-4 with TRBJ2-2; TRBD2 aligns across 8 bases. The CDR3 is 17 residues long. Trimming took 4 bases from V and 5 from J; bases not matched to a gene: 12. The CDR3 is CASSSLVGTSLTGELFF. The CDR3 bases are TGTGCCAGCAGTTCACTAGTGGGGACTAGTCTGACCGGGGAGCTGTTTTTT.

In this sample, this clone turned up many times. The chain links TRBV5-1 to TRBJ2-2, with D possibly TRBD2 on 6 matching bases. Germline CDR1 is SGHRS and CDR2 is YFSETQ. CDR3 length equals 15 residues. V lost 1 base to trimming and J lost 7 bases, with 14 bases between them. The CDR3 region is CASSLLGGDNGELFF. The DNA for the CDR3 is TGCGCCAGCAGCTTGCTGGGCGGGGATAACGGGGAGCTGTTTTTT.

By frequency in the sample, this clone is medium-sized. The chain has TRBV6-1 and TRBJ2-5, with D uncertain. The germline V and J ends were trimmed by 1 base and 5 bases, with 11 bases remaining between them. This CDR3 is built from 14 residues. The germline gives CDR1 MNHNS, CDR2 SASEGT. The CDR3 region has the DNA TGTGCCAGCAGTGAAGGCGATTATCCGGAGACCCAGTACTTC. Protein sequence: CASSEGDYPETQYF.

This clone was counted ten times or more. This CDR3 reads CSAIISNPRGAQETQYF. The CDR3 DNA reads as TGCAGTGCTATCATATCCAACCCCCGGGGGGCTCAAGAGACCCAGTACTTC. The chain recombines TRBV20-1 with TRBJ2-5; the D gene is possibly TRBD2 (7 bases). CDR3 length: 17 residues. Trimming took off 4 bases at V and 2 bases at J, with 23 bases between the two ends. Germline CDR1 and CDR2: DFQATT and SNEGSKA (reference sequence).

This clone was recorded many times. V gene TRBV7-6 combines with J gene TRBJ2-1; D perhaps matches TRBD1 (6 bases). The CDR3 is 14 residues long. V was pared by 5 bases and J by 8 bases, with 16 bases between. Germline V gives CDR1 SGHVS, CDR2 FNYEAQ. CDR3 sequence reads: CASSHLAGEYEQFF. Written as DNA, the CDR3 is TGTGCCAGCAGCCACCTAGCAGGGGAGTATGAGCAGTTCTTC.

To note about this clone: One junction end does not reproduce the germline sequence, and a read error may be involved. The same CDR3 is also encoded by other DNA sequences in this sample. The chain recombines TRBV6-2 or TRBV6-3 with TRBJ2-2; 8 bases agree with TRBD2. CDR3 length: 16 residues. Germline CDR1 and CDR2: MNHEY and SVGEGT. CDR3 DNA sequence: TGTGCCAGCAGTTACGTGGGACTAGGCCCCCGCGGGGAGCTGTTTTTC. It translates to CASSYVGLGPRGELFF.

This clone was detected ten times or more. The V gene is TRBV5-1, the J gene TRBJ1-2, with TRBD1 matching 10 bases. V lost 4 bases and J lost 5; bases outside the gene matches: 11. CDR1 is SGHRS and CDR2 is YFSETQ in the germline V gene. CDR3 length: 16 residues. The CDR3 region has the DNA TGCGCCAGCAGCCTAACGGGACAGGGGTTCATTTATGGCTACACCTTC. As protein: CASSLTGQGFIYGYTF.

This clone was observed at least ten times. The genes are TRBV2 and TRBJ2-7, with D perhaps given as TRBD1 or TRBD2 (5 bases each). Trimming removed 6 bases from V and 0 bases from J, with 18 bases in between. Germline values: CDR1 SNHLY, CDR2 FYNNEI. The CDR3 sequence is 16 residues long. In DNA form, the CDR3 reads TGTGCCAGCAGGGGTAGCCGGGACGGTAGCTCCTACGAGCAGTACTTC. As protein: CASRGSRDGSSYEQYF.

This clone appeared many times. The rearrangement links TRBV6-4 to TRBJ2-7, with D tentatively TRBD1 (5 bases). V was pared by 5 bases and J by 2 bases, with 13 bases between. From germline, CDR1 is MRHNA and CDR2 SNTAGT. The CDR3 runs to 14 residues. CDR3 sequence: CASSLRVRAYEQYF. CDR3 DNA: TGTGCCAGCAGTCTCAGGGTTCGTGCCTACGAGCAGTACTTC.

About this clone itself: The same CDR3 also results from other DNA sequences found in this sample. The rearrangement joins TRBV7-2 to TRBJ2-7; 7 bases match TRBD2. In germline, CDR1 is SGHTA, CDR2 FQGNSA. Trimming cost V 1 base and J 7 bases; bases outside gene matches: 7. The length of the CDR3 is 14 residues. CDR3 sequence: CASSLGGGAGEQYF. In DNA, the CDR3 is TGTGCCAGCAGCTTAGGCGGGGGTGCTGGTGAGCAGTACTTC.

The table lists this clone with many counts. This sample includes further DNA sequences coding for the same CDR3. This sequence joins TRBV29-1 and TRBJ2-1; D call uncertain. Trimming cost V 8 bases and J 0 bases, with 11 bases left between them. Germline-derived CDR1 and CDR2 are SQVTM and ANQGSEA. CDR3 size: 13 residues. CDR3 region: CSHRRSSYNEQFF. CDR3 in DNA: TGCAGCCACCGGCGTAGCTCCTACAATGAGCAGTTCTTC.

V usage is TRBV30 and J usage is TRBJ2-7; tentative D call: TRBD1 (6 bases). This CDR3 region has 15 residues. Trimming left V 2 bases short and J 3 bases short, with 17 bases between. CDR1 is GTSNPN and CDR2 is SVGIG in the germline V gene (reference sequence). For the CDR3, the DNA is TGTGCCTGGAGTTCAGGGGCTTATATAGACTACGAGCAGTACTTC. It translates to CAWSSGAYIDYEQYF.

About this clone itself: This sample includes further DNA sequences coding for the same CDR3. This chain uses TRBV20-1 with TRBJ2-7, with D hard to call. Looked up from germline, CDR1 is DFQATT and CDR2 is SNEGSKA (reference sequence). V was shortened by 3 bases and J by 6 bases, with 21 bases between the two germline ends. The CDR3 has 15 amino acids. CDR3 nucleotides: TGCAGTGCTAGTCCTAGTGGTGGGGTGGCCGTCGAGCAGTACTTC. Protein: CSASPSGGVAVEQYF.

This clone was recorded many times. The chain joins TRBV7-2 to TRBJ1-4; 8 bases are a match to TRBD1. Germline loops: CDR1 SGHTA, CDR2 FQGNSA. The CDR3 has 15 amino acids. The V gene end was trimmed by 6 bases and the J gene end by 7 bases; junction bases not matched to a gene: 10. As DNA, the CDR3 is TGTGCCAGCAGAGCCCGACAGGGGCTTTTTGAAAAACTGTTTTTT. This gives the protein CASRARQGLFEKLFF.

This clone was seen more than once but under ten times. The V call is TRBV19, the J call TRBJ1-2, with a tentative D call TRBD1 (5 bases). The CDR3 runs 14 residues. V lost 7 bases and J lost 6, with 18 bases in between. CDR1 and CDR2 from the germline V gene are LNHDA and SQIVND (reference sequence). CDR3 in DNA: TGTGCCAGTACCAATAAGAGGGGTGAGCATGGCTACACCTTC. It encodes CASTNKRGEHGYTF.

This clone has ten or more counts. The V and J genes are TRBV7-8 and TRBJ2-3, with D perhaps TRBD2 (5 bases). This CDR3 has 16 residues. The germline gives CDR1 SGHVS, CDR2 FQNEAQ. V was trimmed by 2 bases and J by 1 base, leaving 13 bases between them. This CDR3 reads CASSLWSLRGTDTQYF. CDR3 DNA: TGTGCCAGCAGCTTATGGTCCCTGAGGGGCACAGATACGCAGTATTTT.